These 8 T cell receptor beta chains were all obtained from the same sample, sequenced in a study of cytomegalovirus exposure and HLA in healthy donors. The repertoire was sequenced with immunoSEQ multiplex PCR; TCRdb's copy has only in-frame clones and lacks some. The sample has roughly 71,000 clones, around 94% seen once; the top ten hold 0.55% to 0.65%. Sequences were obtained from PBMCs. These receptors were taken from a woman aged 18 to 35 in good health and CMV-seronegative.

This sequence joins TRBV18 and TRBJ1-5; TRBD1 agrees at 9 bases. Germline-derived CDR1 and CDR2 are KGHSH and LQKENI. This CDR3 has 17 amino acids. Trimming cost V 3 bases and J 3 bases; bases outside gene matches: 9. This chain's CDR3 is CASSPTGTGLNNQPQHF. DNA for the CDR3: TGTGCCAGCTCACCGACGGGGACAGGGTTAAACAATCAGCCCCAGCATTTT.

The chain links TRBV10-2 to TRBJ2-7; maybe TRBD1 (5 bases). The germline V gene has CDR1 WSHSY and CDR2 SAAADI. Trimming removed 5 bases at V and 0 bases at J, with 11 bases between. The CDR3 consists of 14 residues. CDR3 sequence reads: CASSRDSRSYEQYF. In DNA form, the CDR3 reads TGCGCCAGCAGTCGCGACAGTCGCTCCTACGAGCAGTACTTC.

This clone was counted once. This chain connects TRBV6-5 to TRBJ2-1, with 9 bases identical to TRBD1. The V gene's germline CDR1 is MNHEY and CDR2 SVGAGI. J gave up 4 bases and V 5 bases, and 6 bases lay outside the gene matches. This CDR3 has 15 amino acids. Here the CDR3 DNA reads TGTGCCAGCAGTCCCGGGACAGGGCGGTACAATGAGCAGTTCTTC. It specifies CASSPGTGRYNEQFF.

Remarks on this clone: An end of the junction differs from the germline gene, which may be a read error. This chain uses TRBV4-2 with TRBJ2-5; 12 positions match TRBD2. The germline V gene has CDR1 LGHNA and CDR2 YNFKEQ. The CDR3 totals 18 residues. The DNA for the CDR3 is TGTGCCAGCAGCCAAGATCTCTCAGGACTAGCGGGGAGCGGGGTTCGGGACTTC. This translates into CASSQDLSGLAGSGVRDF.

This chain joins TRBV7-6 and TRBJ2-5; 9 nucleotides align to TRBD1. CDR3 length equals 14 residues. Germline CDR1 and CDR2: SGHVS and FNYEAQ. J lost 8 bases, V lost 5 bases, and 9 bases had no gene match. CDR3 DNA: TGTGCCAGCAGCCGGGACAGGGACAAGAGTACCCAGTACTTC. Translated, it gives CASSRDRDKSTQYF.

The rearrangement uses TRBV9 and TRBJ2-5, with TRBD2 matching 11 bases. The junction had 8 bases not matched to a gene; V was cut back by 0 bases and J by 4 bases. The CDR3 is 17 amino acids. Germline V gene data show CDR1 as SGDLS and CDR2 as YYNGEE. This CDR3 reads CASSVGVGLAVLETQYF. The DNA of the CDR3 is TGTGCCAGCAGCGTAGGCGTGGGACTAGCGGTATTAGAGACCCAGTACTTC. Based on the CDR3 plus reference TRBV9 and TRBJ2-5, the full variable domain is DSGVTQTPKHLITATGQRVTLRCSPRSGDLSVYWYQQSLDQGLQFLIQYYNGEERAKGNILERFSAQQFPDLHSELNLSSLELGDSALYFCASSVGVGLAVLETQYFGPGTRLLVL.

CDR3 coding DNA: TGTGCCAGCAGCGTAGAGGGACAGTCCTCTGGAAACACCATATATTTT. This encodes CASSVEGQSSGNTIYF. The chain couples TRBV9 to TRBJ1-3; 7 positions match TRBD1. CDR3 size: 16 residues. With V trimmed by 0 bases and J by 0 bases, 3 bases remained unmatched. The germline V gene has CDR1 SGDLS and CDR2 YYNGEE.

The chain is built from TRBV5-5 and TRBJ2-1; D is perhaps TRBD2 (5 bases). The V end was cut by 2 bases, the J end by 0 bases, with 9 bases between. CDR1 SGHKS and CDR2 YYEKEE come from the germline V gene (reference sequence). The CDR3 contains 15 residues. The CDR3 region has the DNA TGTGCCAGCAGCTTTCCAGGAGGCTCCTACAATGAGCAGTTCTTC. It translates to CASSFPGGSYNEQFF.